The source of this T cell receptor (beta chain) is a study of breast tumors, draining lymph nodes, adjacent tissues. Germline assignment: CDR1 MNHNS and CDR2 SASEGT. This CDR3 has 18 residues. The V gene end was trimmed by 7 bases and the J gene end by 3 bases; junction bases not matched to a gene: 9. Concerning this clonotype: Its antigen is not identified.

Each CDR3 protein is one row after TCRdb ran MiXCR on the multiplex PCR reads. The sample includes approximately 100,000 distinct CDR3 sequences, roughly 33% of them seen just once. The lymph nodes were axillary draining lymph nodes from breast cancer patients. Study findings and constraints: Tumor TCR diversity was below lymph nodes but above nontumor tissue. Luminal-like breast cancer showed significantly greater tumor-nontumor repertoire similarity than basal-like breast cancer did. Findings are consistent with lymph node origin and intratumoral expansion of most tumor T cells. Data only fit, rather than demonstrated, lymph node origin of most tumor T cells.

This chain joins TRBV6-1 and TRBJ2-1, with 16 positions matching TRBD2. The sequenced sample was axillary lymph node tissue. The clonotype comes from a female donor with breast cancer. Some clones in this sample may be carry-over from other donors' samples. The CDR3 is CASTAGTSGGAGYNEQFF. CDR3 DNA: TGTGCCAGCACCGCCGGGACTAGCGGGGGGGCCGGCTACAATGAGCAGTTCTTC.